One and the same sample provided the 3 T cell receptor beta chains below, sequenced in a study of T-cell memory formation after mild COVID-19. TCRdb independently ran MiXCR on the 5' RACE reads; one entry per CDR3 protein. In the table there are about 150,000 distinct CDR3 sequences, almost 25% of which are singletons. The sequenced material came from PBMCs or a T cell subset sorted from them (not recorded which). These receptors came from an adult woman who had mild COVID-19 (a few samples of this study predate the infection). Cell type and time point are not known.

The chain has TRBV10-3 and TRBJ1-2; 9 bases agree with TRBD1. With V trimmed by 0 bases and J by 2 bases, 4 bases remained unmatched. Germline V lookup: CDR1 ENHRY, CDR2 SYGVKD. The CDR3 runs to 16 residues. This CDR3 reads CAISESPGQGNYGYTF. In DNA, the CDR3 is TGTGCCATCAGTGAGTCGCCCGGACAGGGGAACTATGGCTACACCTTC.

The CDR3 protein is CSVTRDSEAFF. The CDR3, as DNA: TGCAGCGTTACACGGGACTCTGAAGCTTTCTTT. The V and J genes are TRBV29-1 and TRBJ1-1, with D possibly matching TRBD1 (5 bases). V lost 5 bases and J lost 6, with 10 bases in between. Germline V CDR1 and CDR2: SQVTM, ANQGSEA. This CDR3 region has 11 residues.

The chain joins TRBV11-2 to TRBJ2-4, with D unclear. The CDR3 is made up of 14 amino acids. Germline CDR1 reads SGHAT; CDR2 reads FQNNGV. Trimming removed 3 bases from V and 8 bases from J, with 14 bases in between. The CDR3 bases are TGTGCCAGCAGCTTGAGAGACCCTGAGGACATTCAGTACTTC. This encodes CASSLRDPEDIQYF.